Shown below are 17 T cell receptor beta chains from a single sample sequenced in a study of blood T cell repertoires in COVID-19. Generated by immunoSEQ multiplex PCR, the TCRdb table keeps only in-frame clones and is missing some. The sample includes 200,000 to 250,000 clones, 88% of them seen just once. The source material was peripheral blood. The receptors stem from a man aged 65 to 79 with acute or convalescent COVID-19.

The chain combines TRBV30 with TRBJ1-3; 11 bases agree with TRBD1. After removal of 1 base from V and 8 bases from J, the junction contained 4 bases not matched to a gene. This CDR3 is 14 amino acids long. From germline, CDR1 is GTSNPN and CDR2 SVGIG (reference sequence). The DNA for the CDR3 is TGTGCCTGGAGTGGGGGACAGGGGGGTGACACCATATATTTT. This gives the protein CAWSGGQGGDTIYF.

The J gene is TRBJ2-2, the V gene TRBV19; tentatively, D is TRBD1 (5 bases). The germline gives CDR1 LNHDA, CDR2 SQIVND (reference sequence). The germline V and J ends were trimmed by 7 bases and 1 base, with 10 bases remaining between them. The CDR3 is made up of 14 amino acids. The CDR3 spells CASTIGVNTGELFF. CDR3 DNA sequence: TGTGCCAGTACGATAGGGGTGAACACCGGGGAGCTGTTTTTT.

The J gene is TRBJ2-7, the V gene TRBV2; D is undetermined. CDR1 and CDR2 (germline): SNHLY, FYNNEI. Trimming cost V 0 bases and J 5 bases, with 8 bases left between them. CDR3 length: 13 amino acids. The CDR3 region is CASSEARIDEQYF. As DNA, the CDR3 is TGTGCCAGCAGTGAAGCCAGAATCGACGAGCAGTACTTC.

The chain combines TRBV19 with TRBJ2-2; 7 bases map to TRBD2. Per germline, CDR1 LNHDA and CDR2 SQIVND (reference sequence). This CDR3 has 15 residues. The V segment lost 3 bases and the J segment 0 bases; nucleotides outside the gene matches: 1. This chain's CDR3 is CASSMTSTNTGELFF. CDR3 nucleotide sequence: TGTGCCAGTAGTATGACTAGCACGAACACCGGGGAGCTGTTTTTT.

The V gene is TRBV7-8, the J gene TRBJ2-2, with 7 bases fitting TRBD1. CDR1 and CDR2 (germline): SGHVS, FQNEAQ. The CDR3 length is 13 residues. V lost 5 bases and J lost 6; bases outside the gene matches: 3. The CDR3 DNA is TGTGCCAGCAGCGAGGGGGCGGCCGGGGAGCTGTTTTTT. Protein: CASSEGAAGELFF.

The genes are TRBV6-5 and TRBJ2-6; tentatively, D is TRBD1 (6 bases). Germline V gene sequence: CDR1 MNHEY, CDR2 SVGAGI. Trimming removed 8 bases from V and 0 bases from J, with 8 bases in between. This CDR3 region has 14 residues. DNA of the CDR3: TGTGCCAGCGCGGACAGCTCTGGGGCCAACGTCCTGACTTTC. Its protein is CASADSSGANVLTF.

The chain carries TRBV29-1 and TRBJ2-1; 12 nucleotides match TRBD2. The CDR3 consists of 14 residues. Losses at the gene ends were 7 bases for V and 5 bases for J; bases not matched to a gene: 6. Per the germline V gene, CDR1 is SQVTM and CDR2 is ANQGSEA. CDR3 sequence reads: CSARLAGVNNEQFF. As DNA, the CDR3 is TGCAGCGCCCGACTAGCGGGGGTTAACAATGAGCAGTTCTTC.

V usage is TRBV5-1 and J usage is TRBJ1-1; D remains ambiguous. Trimming stripped 2 bases from V and 1 base from J, with 9 bases between. Germline loops: CDR1 SGHRS, CDR2 YFSETQ. The CDR3 extends over 14 amino acids. CDR3 coding DNA: TGCGCCAGCAGCTTAGACTTCGGGAACACTGAAGCTTTCTTT. It is translated as CASSLDFGNTEAFF.

This chain connects TRBV5-1 to TRBJ1-1; D ambiguous. Germline V gene data show CDR1 as SGHRS and CDR2 as YFSETQ. V lost 0 bases and J lost 0, with 9 bases in between. The CDR3 covers 15 residues. The CDR3 region is CASSLAGQVNTEAFF. The CDR3 coding sequence is TGCGCCAGCAGCTTGGCAGGCCAAGTGAACACTGAAGCTTTCTTT.

The chain uses TRBV4-2 and TRBJ2-1; tentative D call: TRBD2 (6 bases). With 1 base removed from V and 1 base from J, the gap between germline ends came to 14 bases. CDR1 and CDR2 from the germline V gene are LGHNA and YNFKEQ. The CDR3 has 17 residues. The DNA for the CDR3 is TGTGCCAGCAGCCAAGTTTCGGGGGATGGATCCTACAATGAGCAGTTCTTC. It specifies CASSQVSGDGSYNEQFF.

This clone was detected only once. The rearrangement joins TRBV7-9 to TRBJ1-2; D gene ambiguous. This CDR3 has 14 amino acids. The germline CDR1 and CDR2 sequences are SEHNR and FQNEAQ (reference sequence). Between the trimmed V and J ends, which lost 5 bases and 2 bases, there was a span of 12 bases. The CDR3 coding sequence is TGTGCCAGCAGCCCAGATGGTCCCAACTATGGCTACACCTTC. Amino acids: CASSPDGPNYGYTF. Together with reference TRBV7-9 and TRBJ1-2, the CDR3 gives the full variable domain: DTGVSQNPRHKITKRGQNVTFRCDPISEHNRLYWYRQTLGQGPEFLTYFQNEAQLEKSRLLSDRFSAERPKGSFSTLEIQRTEQGDSAMYLCASSPDGPNYGYTFGSGTRLTVV.

This clone came up once. The chain recombines TRBV28 with TRBJ2-7, with TRBD1 matching 7 bases. The length of the CDR3 is 15 residues. From germline, CDR1 is MDHEN and CDR2 SYDVKM. Trimming removed 2 bases from V and 0 bases from J; junction bases left unmatched: 4. CDR3 protein: CASSLAGGNSYEQYF. CDR3 coding DNA: TGTGCCAGCAGTTTAGCAGGGGGTAACTCCTACGAGCAGTACTTC.

This clone was observed once. V gene TRBV7-2 combines with J gene TRBJ1-5; TRBD1 matches 7 bases. Losses at the gene ends were 5 bases for V and 3 bases for J; bases not matched to a gene: 7. The V gene's germline CDR1 is SGHTA and CDR2 FQGNSA. The CDR3 runs 15 residues. CDR3 bases: TGTGCCAGCAGCAGGACAGGAGGAAACAATCAGCCCCAGCATTTT. As protein: CASSRTGGNNQPQHF.

The J gene is TRBJ2-7, the V gene TRBV27, with 7 bases lining up with TRBD2. The CDR3 contains 13 residues. The junction had 3 bases not matched to a gene; V was cut back by 5 bases and J by 2 bases. Germline V gene data show CDR1 as MNHEY and CDR2 as SMNVEV (reference sequence). The chain's CDR3 is CASSTGLAYEQYF. The CDR3 DNA sequence: TGTGCCAGCAGTACCGGACTAGCCTACGAGCAGTACTTC.

The V gene is TRBV11-2, the J gene TRBJ1-5; no firm D call. The CDR3 loop spans 13 amino acids. In germline, CDR1 is SGHAT, CDR2 FQNNGV. The germline V and J ends were trimmed by 3 bases and 5 bases, with 8 bases remaining between them. DNA for the CDR3: TGTGCCAGCAGCTTCAGCGAAGATCAGCCCCAGCATTTT. As protein: CASSFSEDQPQHF.

The rearrangement joins TRBV3-1 (or the pseudogene TRBV3-2) to TRBJ2-2, with D tentatively TRBD2 (6 bases). The CDR3 has 17 residues. Germline values: CDR1 LGHDT, CDR2 YNNKEL (reference sequence). V was cut by 4 bases and J by 3 bases, with 18 bases left in between. The CDR3 loop reads CASSRLGGKVDTGELFF. The CDR3, as DNA: TGTGCCAGCAGCCGCTTGGGCGGGAAAGTAGACACCGGGGAGCTGTTTTTT.

The chain carries TRBV7-9 and TRBJ2-2; maybe TRBD1 (6 bases). The CDR3 is 17 residues long. Germline CDR1 reads SEHNR; CDR2 reads FQNEAQ (reference sequence). V was trimmed by 5 bases and J by 7 bases, leaving 23 bases between them. CDR3 amino acids: CASSPKWSQGSGGELFF. In DNA form, the CDR3 reads TGTGCCAGCAGCCCGAAGTGGTCACAGGGTTCGGGCGGGGAGCTGTTTTTT.